This T cell receptor beta chain came from a study of cytomegalovirus exposure and HLA in healthy donors. Overall study findings and caveats: According to a later analysis, donors in an Asian-associated ancestry cluster reportedly had fewer N-insertions than the approximately 620-donor mean. Cytomegalovirus-associated TCR beta chains were listed, numbering more than 150.

A note on this clone: As yet, its antigen is unknown.

This PCR relied on a set of 60 Vbeta primers and 13 Jbeta primers. Libraries were prepared by immunoSEQ multiplex PCR; TCRdb keeps only in-frame clonotypes and omits some of them. The sample records 250,000 or so clones, around 90% being singletons. CDR1 is LNHDA, CDR2 SQIVND, per germline (reference sequence). Trimming took off 4 bases at V and 4 bases at J, with 11 bases between the two ends. This CDR3 is 14 amino acids long. The receptor was isolated from a girl aged 2 to 10 in good health and CMV-seronegative. Source material: PBMCs. The rearrangement links TRBV19 to TRBJ1-5; tentative D call: TRBD1 (5 bases). In nucleotides, the CDR3 is TGTGCCAGTAGTAAGGACATGACGAATCAGCCCCAGCATTTT. Translated, it gives CASSKDMTNQPQHF.